What follows are 24 T cell receptor beta chains derived from one specimen sequenced in a study of blood T cell repertoires in COVID-19 (dated by TCRdb to 2018 to 2021). The method behind the library was the immunoSEQ multiplex PCR assay. This is the immuneACCESS table as TCRdb keeps it, with only in-frame sequences that have V and J called. A part of the clones is gone; compared with another copy, unresolved V genes explain less than half, and the rest is unexplained. In this sample the table shows 250,000 to 300,000 clones, approximately 85% of which occur a single time. Together, the top ten hold 8% to 13% of the sample. Sequencing was performed on peripheral blood. Every receptor here comes from a woman in her 70s with acute or convalescent COVID-19.

Concerning this clone: Other DNA sequences within the sample encode an identical CDR3. This chain uses TRBV5-6 with TRBJ1-5, with D hard to call. With 3 bases removed from V and 7 bases from J, the gap between germline ends came to 8 bases. The CDR3 spans 12 residues. Germline assignment: CDR1 SGHDT and CDR2 YYEEEE. The CDR3 protein is CASSWGGQPQHF. The CDR3 DNA follows: TGTGCCAGCAGCTGGGGAGGGCAGCCCCAGCATTTT. The full variable domain, with the rest looked up from reference TRBV5-6 and TRBJ1-5, is DAGVTQSPTHLIKTRGQQVTLRCSPKSGHDTVSWYQQALGQGPQFIFQYYEEEERQRGNFPDRFSGHQFPNYSSELNVNALLLGDSALYLCASSWGGQPQHFGDGTRLSIL.

This clone was detected ten times or more. This chain uses TRBV5-1 with TRBJ1-3; D not resolved. The CDR3 contains 15 residues. Trimming cost V 4 bases and J 0 bases, with 11 bases left between them. CDR1 is SGHRS, CDR2 YFSETQ, per germline. The CDR3 nucleotides are TGCGCCAGCAGCCTGGACGGGTTCTCTGGAAACACCATATATTTT. Protein sequence: CASSLDGFSGNTIYF.

This sequence joins TRBV19 and TRBJ2-1, with D hard to call. Germline values: CDR1 LNHDA, CDR2 SQIVND (reference sequence). The CDR3 runs 12 residues. The V end was cut by 6 bases, the J end by 6 bases, with 9 bases between. CDR3 in DNA: TGTGCCAGTAGGCGCGGCCCCAATGAGCAGTTCTTC. This codes for CASRRGPNEQFF. The complete variable domain, with remaining parts taken from reference TRBV19 and TRBJ2-1, reads DGGITQSPKYLFRKEGQNVTLSCEQNLNHDAMYWYRQDPGQGLRLIYYSQIVNDFQKGDIAEGYSVSREKKESFPLTVTSAQKNPTAFYLCASRRGPNEQFFGPGTRLTVL.

This clone occurred a few times. The chain uses TRBV3-1 (or the pseudogene TRBV3-2) and TRBJ1-1; D call uncertain. Between the trimmed V and J ends, which lost 1 base and 1 base, there was a span of 10 bases. CDR3 length equals 15 residues. From germline, CDR1 is LGHDT and CDR2 YNNKEL (reference sequence). The CDR3 protein is CASSQVRTGNTEAFF. The CDR3 coding sequence is TGTGCCAGCAGCCAAGTCCGAACCGGGAACACTGAAGCTTTCTTT.

The J gene is TRBJ2-3, the V gene TRBV6-2 or TRBV6-3; a possible D gene is TRBD2 (6 bases). Germline V gives CDR1 MNHEY, CDR2 SVGEGT. The CDR3 length is 15 residues. Trimming took off 6 bases at V and 0 bases at J, with 13 bases between the two ends. For the CDR3, the DNA is TGTGCCAGCAGCCCCGGACTATTCAGCACAGATACGCAGTATTTT. Residues: CASSPGLFSTDTQYF.

The V and J genes are TRBV6-5 and TRBJ2-3; the D is unclear. V was shortened by 8 bases and J by 2 bases, with 8 bases between the two germline ends. Per germline, CDR1 MNHEY and CDR2 SVGAGI. The CDR3 is 12 residues long. CDR3 bases: TGTGCCAGCGGCGACATCACAGATACGCAGTATTTT. Its protein product is CASGDITDTQYF.

This clone was detected only once. The genes are TRBV15 and TRBJ2-7; the D gene is possibly TRBD2 (6 bases). The CDR3 runs to 14 residues. V gave up 1 base and J gave up 2 bases, with 9 bases separating them. Germline lookup yields CDR1 LNHNV and CDR2 YYDKDF (reference sequence). This CDR3 reads CATSRGGAAYEQYF. For the CDR3, the DNA is TGTGCCACCAGCAGAGGCGGGGCCGCCTACGAGCAGTACTTC.

This sequence joins TRBV6-5 and TRBJ1-2; the D gene is possibly TRBD1 (6 bases). The CDR3 is 14 amino acids. Germline lookup yields CDR1 MNHEY and CDR2 SVGAGI. The V and J ends lost 0 bases and 3 bases respectively, with 8 bases between them. CDR3 residues: CASSYSTGYYGYTF. The CDR3 region has the DNA TGTGCCAGCAGTTACTCGACAGGTTACTATGGCTACACCTTC.

This rearrangement joins TRBV3-1 (or the pseudogene TRBV3-2) to TRBJ2-3; 9 bases are a match to TRBD2. This CDR3 has 17 amino acids. J gave up 1 base and V 2 bases, and 7 bases lay outside the gene matches. CDR1 is LGHDT, CDR2 YNNKEL, per germline (reference sequence). CDR3 DNA sequence: TGTGCCAGCAGCCAATTCATAGCGGGGGCTGGCACAGATACGCAGTATTTT. Protein sequence: CASSQFIAGAGTDTQYF.

This sequence joins TRBV7-8 and TRBJ2-5; possibly TRBD1 for D (5 bases). This CDR3 comprises 14 residues. Trimming took 3 bases from V and 4 from J, leaving 12 bases between them. CDR1 is SGHVS, CDR2 FQNEAQ, per germline. This CDR3 is CASSFRVLGETQYF. CDR3 nucleotide sequence: TGTGCCAGCAGCTTCAGGGTCCTGGGAGAGACCCAGTACTTC.

The V gene is TRBV4-2, the J gene TRBJ2-7; unclear D gene. In germline, CDR1 is LGHNA, CDR2 YNFKEQ. The CDR3 contains 14 residues. V was pared by 0 bases and J by 7 bases, with 13 bases between. DNA for the CDR3: TGTGCCAGCAGCCAAGATGCGGCTTTAGGAGAGCAGTACTTC. Protein: CASSQDAALGEQYF.

The rearrangement uses TRBV5-5 and TRBJ1-1; 7 bases align to TRBD1. V lost 3 bases and J lost 6; bases outside the gene matches: 8. Germline V gene sequence: CDR1 SGHKS, CDR2 YYEKEE (reference sequence). This CDR3 is built from 14 residues. CDR3: CASSSTGAEAEAFF. The DNA of the CDR3 is TGTGCCAGCAGCTCAACAGGGGCAGAGGCTGAAGCTTTCTTT.

The chain joins TRBV4-1 to TRBJ2-3; 9 bases are shared with TRBD2. Germline V CDR1 and CDR2: MGHRA, YSYEKL. The CDR3 runs 17 residues. J lost 5 bases, V lost 1 base, and 10 bases had no gene match. The CDR3 nucleotides read TGCGCCAGCAGCCAAGGAGTCAGCGGGGGGCTAGTAGATACGCAGTATTTT. Protein sequence: CASSQGVSGGLVDTQYF.

The rearrangement joins TRBV11-2 to TRBJ2-2; D unclear. Trimming shortened V by 5 bases and J by 5 bases, and 15 bases separated the two germline ends. The CDR3 consists of 15 residues. CDR1 is SGHAT, CDR2 FQNNGV, per germline. As DNA, the CDR3 is TGTGCCAGCAGCCCACCCCCCGCGGCTACCGGGGAGCTGTTTTTT. Protein: CASSPPPAATGELFF.

The J gene is TRBJ1-1, the V gene TRBV7-2; D possibly corresponds to TRBD1 (5 bases). V was clipped by 5 bases and J by 1 base, with 11 bases between them. This CDR3 has 14 amino acids. Germline-derived CDR1 and CDR2 are SGHTA and FQGNSA. The CDR3 region is CASSRGRGNTEAFF. The CDR3 nucleotides are TGTGCCAGCAGCCGTGGGAGGGGGAACACTGAAGCTTTCTTT.

The V gene is TRBV6-2 or TRBV6-3, the J gene TRBJ1-2; tentatively, D is TRBD1 (5 bases). V gave up 0 bases and J gave up 3 bases, with 8 bases separating them. CDR1 is MNHEY, CDR2 SVGEGT, per germline. The CDR3 is made up of 14 amino acids. The CDR3 protein is CASSYSARDYGYTF. CDR3 nucleotides: TGTGCCAGCAGTTACTCTGCCAGGGACTATGGCTACACCTTC.

This chain uses TRBV30 with TRBJ1-5, with a possible D match to TRBD1 (5 bases). From germline, CDR1 is GTSNPN and CDR2 SVGIG (reference sequence). V lost 3 bases, J lost 2 bases, and 8 bases lay in between. The length of the CDR3 is 13 residues. CDR3 coding DNA: TGTGCCTGGAGCGTACAGGGCAATCAGCCCCAGCATTTT. Translated, it gives CAWSVQGNQPQHF.

V is TRBV4-1 and J is TRBJ1-2, with 9 bases aligning to TRBD1. This CDR3 comprises 16 residues. The germline gives CDR1 MGHRA, CDR2 YSYEKL. J was trimmed by 4 bases and V by 3 bases; bases with no gene match: 9. The CDR3 region is CASSHQIMTGGYGYTF. The CDR3 nucleotides are TGCGCCAGCAGCCACCAAATCATGACAGGGGGCTATGGCTACACCTTC.

This chain connects TRBV6-5 to TRBJ1-2; 9 positions match TRBD1. J was trimmed by 7 bases and V by 1 base; bases with no gene match: 4. The CDR3 has 14 amino acids. CDR1 is MNHEY and CDR2 is SVGAGI in the germline V gene. DNA for the CDR3: TGTGCCAGCAGTTACTTCGGACAGGGGACTGGCTACACCTTC. Translation: CASSYFGQGTGYTF.

The chain combines TRBV19 with TRBJ2-5; tentatively, D is TRBD2 (6 bases). The germline gives CDR1 LNHDA, CDR2 SQIVND (reference sequence). The germline V and J ends were trimmed by 3 bases and 3 bases, with 11 bases remaining between them. CDR3 length: 14 residues. CDR3 loop: CASSMGTSKETQYF. CDR3 coding DNA: TGTGCCAGTAGTATGGGGACTTCTAAAGAGACCCAGTACTTC.

The chain recombines TRBV29-1 with TRBJ1-5; D not resolved. CDR1 and CDR2 (germline): SQVTM, ANQGSEA. This CDR3 comprises 13 residues. Between the trimmed V and J ends, which lost 2 bases and 4 bases, there was a span of 9 bases. The DNA of the CDR3 is TGCAGCGTTGAACGTGAGGCAAATCAGCCCCAGCATTTT. Amino acids: CSVEREANQPQHF.

This rearrangement joins TRBV6-5 to TRBJ1-2, with D hard to call. V gave up 0 bases and J gave up 5 bases, with 10 bases separating them. Germline assignment: CDR1 MNHEY and CDR2 SVGAGI. The CDR3 is 14 amino acids. The CDR3 DNA follows: TGTGCCAGCAGTTACTCGAGGTCGAGTTATGGCTACACCTTC. Translating it yields CASSYSRSSYGYTF.

The chain is built from TRBV7-8 and TRBJ2-7; D is perhaps TRBD1 (5 bases). The V gene's germline CDR1 is SGHVS and CDR2 FQNEAQ. The germline V and J ends were trimmed by 1 base and 6 bases, with 13 bases remaining between them. The CDR3 spans 14 residues. This CDR3 is CASSLEGLGLEQYF. Written as DNA, the CDR3 is TGTGCCAGCAGCTTAGAGGGGTTGGGTCTCGAGCAGTACTTC.

This clone was detected only once. The rearrangement links TRBV28 to TRBJ1-1; D might be TRBD1 (5 bases). The CDR3 loop spans 14 amino acids. CDR1 and CDR2 from the germline V gene are MDHEN and SYDVKM. The V end was cut by 6 bases, the J end by 3 bases, with 14 bases between. For the CDR3, the DNA is TGTGCCAGCAGGAAGGGGTACTTTGACACTGAAGCTTTCTTT. Residues: CASRKGYFDTEAFF. The entire variable domain, with the rest obtained from reference TRBV28 and TRBJ1-1, is as follows: DVKVTQSSRYLVKRTGEKVFLECVQDMDHENMFWYRQDPGLGLRLIYFSYDVKMKEKGDIPEGYSVSREKKERFSLILESASTNQTSMYLCASRKGYFDTEAFFGQGTRLTVV.